The following is a TCR beta chain sequence with its context. The sample comes from a study of T cells after yellow fever vaccination. From the 5' RACE reads, TCRdb called clonotypes with MiXCR, one entry per CDR3 protein. The data contain some 420,000 distinct CDR3 sequences, about 17% of them singletons. Germline V CDR1 and CDR2: DFQATT, SNEGSKA (reference sequence). CDR3 length equals 15 residues. Trimming pared 1 base from V and 4 bases from J, leaving 16 bases between. The gene calls are TRBV20-1 and TRBJ1-1, with a weak D call TRBD1 (5 bases). The source is a man younger than 35 who received the YFV17D yellow fever vaccine. This specimen was PBMCs, taken before the yellow fever booster vaccination. The CDR3 DNA is TGCAGTGCTAGAGGGGCGGCAGGGCCGGCCACTGAAGCTTTCTTT. It translates to CSARGAAGPATEAFF.